The next 22 T cell receptor beta chains were all read from a single sample in a study of Graves' ophthalmopathy and Graves' hyperthyroidism. TCR beta CDR3 regions were amplified from RNA transcripts. Scientists carried out first-round RT-PCR using HTBI primers and then a second-round multiplex PCR. TCRdb processed the multiplex PCR reads anew with MiXCR; each CDR3 protein has one entry. This table has some 1.1 million distinct CDR3 sequences, approximately 35% appearing once. Sample: peripheral blood or thyroid tissue (not recorded which). The receptors were sampled from an adult man with Graves' hyperthyroidism.

There are a few counts of this clonotype. This clone may be a read error of a much larger clone one base away. This chain joins TRBV7-9 and TRBJ1-1; D possibly corresponds to TRBD1 (5 bases). This CDR3 region has 12 residues. Germline V gene data show CDR1 as SEHNR and CDR2 as FQNEAQ (reference sequence). The CDR3 nucleotides are TGTGCCGGCAGCTTACTGGGGCAAGTAGCTTTCTTT. It encodes CAGSLLGQVAFF.

As regards this clonotype: This may be a read error: a much more frequent sequence differs by one nucleotide. This chain connects TRBV5-1 to TRBJ1-6; D might be TRBD1 (5 bases). The length of the CDR3 is 15 residues. Germline CDR1 SGHRS, CDR2 YFSETQ. In DNA form, the CDR3 reads TGCGCCAGCGGCTTGGCCTTGGGGGTCGGGGCACCCCTCCACTTT. This gives the protein CASGLALGVGAPLHF.

This clonotype was seen ten or more times. This chain connects TRBV19 to TRBJ1-2; 7 nucleotides match TRBD1. Germline-derived CDR1 and CDR2 are LNHDA and SQIVND (reference sequence). The V and J ends lost 5 bases and 6 bases, in that order; junction bases with no gene match: 12. CDR3 length: 15 residues. The CDR3 DNA reads TGTGCCAGTAGTGACCCCTCGACAGGGAACCATGGCTACACCTTC. Amino acids: CASSDPSTGNHGYTF.

The rearrangement joins TRBV10-2 to TRBJ1-1, with TRBD1 matching 9 bases. Unmatched junction bases numbered 11, after V lost 5 bases and J lost 7 bases. This CDR3 spans 15 amino acids. Germline CDR1 is WSHSY and CDR2 is SAAADI. The CDR3 is CASSYLTGGFIEAFF. CDR3 DNA: TGCGCCAGCAGTTACCTGACAGGGGGTTTCATTGAAGCTTTCTTT.

This rearrangement joins TRBV2 to TRBJ2-2; D possibly corresponds to TRBD2 (6 bases). CDR3 size: 14 residues. V shed 8 bases and J shed 7 bases, with 17 bases lying between them. CDR1 is SNHLY and CDR2 is FYNNEI in the germline V gene. The CDR3 DNA reads as TGTGCCAGCTCACCACCGGAGGGTCGCGGGGAGCTGTTTTTT. Encoded protein: CASSPPEGRGELFF.

V usage is TRBV12-3 or TRBV12-4 and J usage is TRBJ1-5; D not certain. CDR3 length equals 15 residues. V gave up 6 bases and J gave up 0 bases, with 12 bases separating them. As DNA, the CDR3 is TGTGCCAGCAGGGAGACGGGCTATAGCAATCAGCCCCAGCATTTT. Its translation is CASRETGYSNQPQHF.

The V gene is TRBV7-9, the J gene TRBJ1-5, with TRBD1 identical over 7 bases. Germline V lookup: CDR1 SEHNR, CDR2 FQNEAQ (reference sequence). The CDR3 is 14 amino acids. After removal of 0 bases from V and 11 bases from J, the junction contained 7 bases not matched to a gene. The CDR3 region is CASSLALGTAAQHF. The CDR3 DNA follows: TGTGCCAGCAGCTTAGCCTTGGGGACAGCAGCCCAGCATTTT.

V gene TRBV2 combines with J gene TRBJ2-5; 8 positions match TRBD1. Germline V CDR1 and CDR2: SNHLY, FYNNEI. CDR3 length: 16 residues. J gave up 1 base and V 6 bases, and 10 bases lay outside the gene matches. CDR3 in amino acids: CASSISGQGIQETQYF. The DNA for the CDR3 is TGTGCCAGCAGCATATCCGGACAGGGCATCCAAGAGACCCAGTACTTC.

The chain links TRBV29-1 to TRBJ1-1; D may be TRBD1 (5 bases). Germline V lookup: CDR1 SQVTM, CDR2 ANQGSEA. V lost 0 bases, J lost 3 bases, and 11 bases lay in between. This CDR3 is 14 amino acids long. The CDR3 DNA reads TGCAGCGTTGAAGATGTAGGGACGTACACTGAAGCTTTCTTT. This sequence encodes CSVEDVGTYTEAFF.

This clonotype was counted at least ten times. V usage is TRBV4-1 and J usage is TRBJ1-4; weak D call: TRBD1 (5 bases). Germline lookup yields CDR1 MGHRA and CDR2 YSYEKL. Trimming pared 4 bases from V and 7 bases from J, leaving 19 bases between. The CDR3 runs to 16 residues. The CDR3 sequence is CASSPREGRMGEKLFF. For the CDR3, the DNA is TGCGCCAGCAGCCCCCGGGAGGGGAGGATGGGTGAAAAACTGTTTTTT.

This clonotype was counted many times. The V call is TRBV7-2, the J call TRBJ2-7, with TRBD2 matching 8 bases. The germline CDR1 and CDR2 sequences are SGHTA and FQGNSA. V dropped 5 bases and J dropped 5; count of bases not matched to a gene: 8. This CDR3 is 14 amino acids long. The chain's CDR3 is CASSPGTSFHEQYF. The CDR3 nucleotides read TGTGCCAGCAGCCCCGGGACTAGTTTCCACGAGCAGTACTTC. Drawing the rest from reference TRBV7-2 and TRBJ2-7, the complete variable domain is GAGVSQSPSNKVTEKGKDVELRCDPISGHTALYWYRQSLGQGLEFLIYFQGNSAPDKSGLPSDRFSAERTGGSVSTLTIQRTQQEDSAVYLCASSPGTSFHEQYFGPGTRLTVT.

V is TRBV6-1 and J is TRBJ2-2, with unresolved D. This CDR3 has 12 residues. CDR1 MNHNS and CDR2 SASEGT come from the germline V gene. Trimming took off 0 bases at V and 8 bases at J, with 4 bases between the two ends. DNA for the CDR3: TGTGCCAGCAGTGAAGCACTTGGGGAGCTGTTTTTT. Translating gives CASSEALGELFF.

This clonotype was seen ten or more times. CDR3 residues: CASSQTSGGANTGELFF. CDR3 coding DNA: TGTGCCAGCAGCCAGACTAGCGGGGGAGCGAACACCGGGGAGCTGTTTTTT. The chain uses TRBV14 and TRBJ2-2; 12 bases map to TRBD2. The V gene end was trimmed by 3 bases and the J gene end by 0 bases; junction bases not matched to a gene: 2. This CDR3 has 17 residues. CDR1 is SGHDN and CDR2 is FVKESK in the germline V gene. The full variable domain, its missing parts supplied by reference TRBV14 and TRBJ2-2, is EAGVTQFPSHSVIEKGQTVTLRCDPISGHDNLYWYRRVMGKEIKFLLHFVKESKQDESGMPNNRFLAERTGGTYSTLKVQPAELEDSGVYFCASSQTSGGANTGELFFGEGSRLTVL.

CDR3 nucleotides: TGTGCCAGCAGCGTAGTTGCTAGTAGTCCCGAGCAGTACTTC. Protein: CASSVVASSPEQYF. This sequence joins TRBV9 and TRBJ2-7; no definite D call. The germline V and J ends were trimmed by 0 bases and 6 bases, with 13 bases remaining between them. Germline CDR1 SGDLS, CDR2 YYNGEE. CDR3 length equals 14 residues.

This chain links TRBV25-1 with TRBJ1-1, with TRBD1 identical over 9 bases. Unmatched junction bases numbered 15, after V lost 4 bases and J lost 3 bases. CDR1 is MGHDK, CDR2 SYGVNS, per germline. The CDR3 extends over 18 amino acids. CDR3 sequence: CASSVNTDRGFSDTEAFF. CDR3 coding DNA: TGTGCCAGCAGTGTAAATACAGACAGGGGGTTCTCGGACACTGAAGCTTTCTTT.

V gene TRBV5-4 combines with J gene TRBJ2-7; 9 positions match TRBD1. In germline, CDR1 is SGHNT, CDR2 YYREEE (reference sequence). V shed 0 bases, J shed 5 bases, and the junction held 9 bases outside the gene matches. The CDR3 runs 16 residues. The CDR3 coding sequence is TGTGCCAGCAGCTTGGAAAGAGGACAGGGGTCGAACGAGCAGTACTTC. Its translation: CASSLERGQGSNEQYF.

The chain has TRBV20-1 and TRBJ2-2; 12 nucleotides agree with TRBD2. CDR3 length: 16 residues. CDR1 and CDR2 (germline): DFQATT, SNEGSKA (reference sequence). The J segment lost 4 bases and the V segment lost 5 bases, leaving 8 bases of the junction unmatched. The CDR3 DNA sequence: TGCAGTGCTCCCCAGACTAGCGGGAGCGGCACCGGGGAGCTGTTTTTT. Its translation: CSAPQTSGSGTGELFF.

This clonotype has a handful of counts. For the CDR3, the DNA is TGTGCCTGTCATTCGGGGGTCGGCACCGGGGAGCTGTTTTTT. It encodes CACHSGVGTGELFF. The V call is TRBV19, the J call TRBJ2-2; D may be TRBD2 (6 bases). Trimming pared 11 bases from V and 4 bases from J, leaving 17 bases between. Germline values: CDR1 LNHDA, CDR2 SQIVND (reference sequence). This CDR3 has 14 amino acids. Using reference TRBV19 and TRBJ2-2 for the parts outside the CDR3, the full variable domain is DGGITQSPKYLFRKEGQNVTLSCEQNLNHDAMYWYRQDPGQGLRLIYYSQIVNDFQKGDIAEGYSVSREKKESFPLTVTSAQKNPTAFYLCACHSGVGTGELFFGEGSRLTVL.

The chain couples TRBV15 to TRBJ1-1; the match to TRBD1 covers 8 bases. Germline V lookup: CDR1 LNHNV, CDR2 YYDKDF (reference sequence). Losses at the gene ends were 1 base for V and 2 bases for J; bases not matched to a gene: 3. The CDR3 extends over 15 amino acids. The CDR3 region is CATSRADRANTEAFF. In DNA form, the CDR3 reads TGTGCCACCAGCAGAGCGGACAGGGCTAACACTGAAGCTTTCTTT.

This clonotype showed up many times. The chain links TRBV19 to TRBJ2-7; 7 bases map to TRBD1. Germline trimming cut 3 bases from V and 0 bases from J; bases unmatched to any gene: 5. Germline CDR1 reads LNHDA; CDR2 reads SQIVND (reference sequence). The CDR3 loop spans 15 amino acids. The CDR3 loop reads CASSIKGQSSYEQYF. The CDR3 DNA is TGTGCCAGTAGTATTAAGGGACAGAGCTCCTACGAGCAGTACTTC.

V usage is TRBV6-5 and J usage is TRBJ2-5, with 9 bases aligning to TRBD1. V lost 0 bases to trimming and J lost 8 bases; unmatched junction nucleotides: 10. CDR3 length: 16 amino acids. Germline V gives CDR1 MNHEY, CDR2 SVGAGI. In DNA, the CDR3 is TGTGCCAGCAGTTACTCGACTACAGGGGGCGGGAGTACCCAGTACTTC. Translation gives CASSYSTTGGGSTQYF.

The J gene is TRBJ1-2, the V gene TRBV29-1; a weak D match, TRBD1 (5 bases). This CDR3 region has 9 residues. The ends were cut back, 4 bases at V and 10 bases at J, with 7 bases in the middle. Germline CDR1 reads SQVTM; CDR2 reads ANQGSEA. This CDR3 is CSVGGIYTF. Here the CDR3 DNA reads TGCAGCGTTGGGGGGATCTACACCTTC.